These T cell receptor beta chains were read from a single sample in a study of tumor-infiltrating lymphocytes in localized non-small cell lung cancer. TCRdb's copy holds only in-frame clones and misses some; the assay was immunoSEQ multiplex PCR. The repertoire has about 8,400 clones, almost 80% of them found once; the top ten carry about 12%. The sample comprised uninvolved lung tissue not adjacent to the tumor. These receptors came from a human donor with non-small cell lung cancer. The CDR3 runs from the conserved cysteine through the conserved F or W. The order of the fields is CDR3 DNA, CDR3 protein, V gene, clone size, D gene, J gene. A D gene is named only where the DNA matches it firmly. Clone size is not always given. Where it is, it says once, few, many or a class for expanded clones.

CDR3nt: TGTGCCAGCAGCTTGTCTAGCGGGAGTCGAAATGAGCAGTTCTTC
CDR3aa: CASSLSSGSRNEQFF
v_gene: TRBV7-8
abundance: -
d_gene: TRBD2
j_gene: TRBJ2-1

CDR3nt: TGTGCCAGCAGTTTATCTGGCATCGCTCCAGCCGAGCAGTACTTC
CDR3aa: CASSLSGIAPAEQYF
v_gene: TRBV27
abundance: few
d_gene: -
j_gene: TRBJ2-7

CDR3nt: TGTGCCAGCAGCGCTGGGAGCGGAGACTACGAGCAGTACTTC
CDR3aa: CASSAGSGDYEQYF
v_gene: TRBV9
abundance: -
d_gene: -
j_gene: TRBJ2-7

CDR3nt: TGTGCCAGCAGCGCCTTACAGGGGCGTAACTATGGCTACACCTTC
CDR3aa: CASSALQGRNYGYTF
v_gene: TRBV11-2
abundance: -
d_gene: TRBD1
j_gene: TRBJ1-2

CDR3nt: TGTGCCTGGAGGGGCGCGAACACTGAAGCTTTCTTT
CDR3aa: CAWRGANTEAFF
v_gene: TRBV30
abundance: medium-sized
d_gene: -
j_gene: TRBJ1-1

CDR3nt: TGTGCCAGCAGCCCCGGCAGAAACACTGAAGCTTTCTTT
CDR3aa: CASSPGRNTEAFF
v_gene: TRBV11-1
abundance: -
d_gene: -
j_gene: TRBJ1-1

CDR3nt: TGCAGCGTTGAAGATACCACCGGGACAGGGGCCCTCGAGCAGTACTTC
CDR3aa: CSVEDTTGTGALEQYF
v_gene: TRBV29-1
abundance: -
d_gene: TRBD1
j_gene: TRBJ2-7

CDR3nt: TGTGCCAGCAGTCCCCAGCGGGGTAGCTCCTACAATGAGCAGTTCTTC
CDR3aa: CASSPQRGSSYNEQFF
v_gene: TRBV27
abundance: -
d_gene: TRBD2
j_gene: TRBJ2-1

CDR3nt: TGTGCCAGCAGCCTATACTCCGGACTAGCGGAGTACGAGCAGTACTTC
CDR3aa: CASSLYSGLAEYEQYF
v_gene: TRBV13
abundance: -
d_gene: TRBD2
j_gene: TRBJ2-7

CDR3nt: TGTGCCAGCAGACTAGAGGGGGGGCGGTACAATGAGCAGTTCTTC
CDR3aa: CASRLEGGRYNEQFF
v_gene: TRBV2
abundance: -
d_gene: -
j_gene: TRBJ2-1

CDR3nt: TGTGCCAGCAGGGCAGGGGGGTCGCGGTATGGCTACACCTTC
CDR3aa: CASRAGGSRYGYTF
v_gene: TRBV6-5
abundance: -
d_gene: TRBD1
j_gene: TRBJ1-2

CDR3nt: TGTGCCAGCAGCGGGGGTTTGGGCGGCTCCTACAATGAGCAGTTCTTC
CDR3aa: CASSGGLGGSYNEQFF
v_gene: TRBV9
abundance: few
d_gene: -
j_gene: TRBJ2-1

CDR3nt: TGTGCCAGCACTGAACCCCCGCGGACTAGCGGGAGGATCCACGAGCAGTACTTC
CDR3aa: CASTEPPRTSGRIHEQYF
v_gene: TRBV6-1
abundance: -
d_gene: TRBD2
j_gene: TRBJ2-7

CDR3nt: TGTGCCAGCAGGGTAGCGGGAGCTGGCAATGAGCAGTTCTTC
CDR3aa: CASRVAGAGNEQFF
v_gene: TRBV2
abundance: -
d_gene: TRBD2
j_gene: TRBJ2-1

CDR3nt: TGTGCCAGCAGCCAGGGAAGGGCGGGAGGTACCGGACCCTACGAGCAGTACTTC
CDR3aa: CASSQGRAGGTGPYEQYF
v_gene: TRBV13
abundance: -
d_gene: TRBD2
j_gene: TRBJ2-7

CDR3nt: TGTGCCAGCAGTGAAGGCTATCCGGTAACAGGGAACGAGCAGTACTTC
CDR3aa: CASSEGYPVTGNEQYF
v_gene: TRBV25-1
abundance: -
d_gene: -
j_gene: TRBJ2-7

CDR3nt: TGTGCCAGCAGTGACAGGGCCAAAAACATTCAGTACTTC
CDR3aa: CASSDRAKNIQYF
v_gene: TRBV28
abundance: -
d_gene: -
j_gene: TRBJ2-4

CDR3nt: TGTGCCACCGGGACGGGACGGACTGAAGCTTTCTTT
CDR3aa: CATGTGRTEAFF
v_gene: TRBV28
abundance: -
d_gene: -
j_gene: TRBJ1-1

CDR3nt: TGTGCCATCAGTGGGGTCGGGACAGGGGAAGCTTTCTTT
CDR3aa: CAISGVGTGEAFF
v_gene: TRBV10-3
abundance: -
d_gene: TRBD1
j_gene: TRBJ1-1

CDR3nt: TGTGCCAGCAGCCGTCAGGGATGGCGTGAAAAACTGTTTTTT
CDR3aa: CASSRQGWREKLFF
v_gene: TRBV7-9
abundance: -
d_gene: -
j_gene: TRBJ1-4

CDR3nt: TGTGCCAGCAGCGAGTCGAGCTCCTACGAGCAGTACTTC
CDR3aa: CASSESSSYEQYF
v_gene: TRBV6-1
abundance: -
d_gene: -
j_gene: TRBJ2-7

CDR3nt: TGTGCCAGCAGTTTCCGACAGGGGAACACCGGGGAGCTGTTTTTT
CDR3aa: CASSFRQGNTGELFF
v_gene: TRBV9
abundance: once
d_gene: TRBD1
j_gene: TRBJ2-2